This T cell receptor (beta chain) was found in a study of cytotoxic CD8 clonotypes in ibrutinib-treated CLL. Some clones are missing from TCRdb's copy, which holds only in-frame ones; the method was immunoSEQ multiplex PCR. This table has some 84,000 clones, 86% appearing once. Trimming pared 1 base from V and 4 bases from J, leaving 16 bases between. CDR1 and CDR2 (germline): LGHNA, YNFKEQ. CDR3 length equals 16 residues. The material sequenced was PBMCs, taken before ibrutinib treatment. The source is a human donor with chronic lymphocytic leukemia. This chain connects TRBV4-2 to TRBJ2-5; D perhaps matches TRBD2 (7 bases). CDR3 sequence: CASSQGGRGARETQYF. The CDR3 DNA reads TGTGCCAGCAGCCAAGGTGGTCGGGGGGCCCGAGAGACCCAGTACTTC.